This TCR beta chain stems from a study of cytotoxic CD8 clonotypes in ibrutinib-treated CLL (dated by TCRdb to the early 2020s). For the wider study: In this cohort, some 14 patients were treatment-naive and fewer than 13 were relapsed/refractory, while some 18 had unmutated IGHV. Partial responses were observed in roughly 25 patients and complete responses in 2; after a median follow-up of 68 months, remission was maintained in 15 or so patients and progression was observed in some twelve. Cryopreserved peripheral blood mononuclear cells were collected before treatment, at response, and at either disease progression or sustained remission. Response samples were obtained after a median of around 11 months of treatment, with a range of about 6 to 36 months. Of the roughly 90 people in the trial, about two dozen had longitudinal samples available. Every sample from remission and from progressive disease was obtained while the patients were still on ibrutinib. An average of 255,043 productive templates and approximately 91,000 productive rearrangements was obtained per sample.

V gives up 0 bases and J gives up 5 bases, and the segment between their germline ends measures 11 bases. As encoded in the germline V gene, CDR1 is SGHRS while CDR2 is YFSETQ. The CDR3 numbers 14 residues from cysteine through phenylalanine. Kept here is only the CDR3 DNA, which spans 42 bases and is read in frame from base 1. Read against the paper, the sample's time point label means: approximately 25 months on ibrutinib. Roughly 1.8 micrograms of genomic DNA were extracted from cryopreserved PBMCs for TCR beta library preparation. Longitudinal blood samples from CLL patients receiving ibrutinib monotherapy were subjected to high-throughput TCR beta sequencing. The patients took part in an open-label, single-center phase 2 trial of ibrutinib monotherapy. The goal of deep resolution MiSeq sequencing was a depth between 1 in 1 million and 1 in 200,000 T cells, and coverage averaged 10x per clonotype. The immunoSEQ hsTCRB Kit was used to generate the TCR beta libraries. As for the authors' bioinformatics: The data were analyzed with ImmunoSEQ Analyzer and ImmunoSEQ Data Assistant, and V, D and J gene assignments followed IMGT definitions. Clonality, which ranges from 0 to 1, was calculated by subtracting the normalized Shannon entropy of productive rearrangement frequencies from one. Public clonotype analysis was restricted to overrepresented clonotypes comprising at least 0.05% of each patient's repertoire. About a dozen age-matched healthy donor repertoires from immuneACCESS served as clonality controls. The clones in this table, taken by TCRdb from immuneACCESS, are in-frame only. Not every clone is retained; where verified, under half of the shortfall comes from an unresolved V gene, and the cause of the rest is unknown. For V, J and clone size, that table is used; D and trimming come from the DNA. The sample table records 100,000 to 150,000 clones; approximately 83% of these occur just once. Roughly 2% of the sample goes to the ten largest clones.

Study-level results and caveats: Sampling times were not matched between sustained-remission and progressing patients, and lymph node repertoires were not studied. Baseline clonality exceeded that of age-matched healthy donors and correlated strongly with circulating CD8+ T-cell counts. An increase in clonality was observed at ibrutinib response, with clonality remaining stable during sustained remission and falling back toward baseline at progression. Public clonotypes were rare and either shrank or stayed stable during treatment, and the rise in clonality at ibrutinib response reflected expansion of private clonotypes.

In its sample, this clone was seen once. The clone's antigen remains unknown. No much larger clone exists at a distance of one base, and base qualities are not known. The sample here was PBMCs, taken after 24 months of ibrutinib treatment. Here the chain combines TRBV5-1 and TRBJ1-1; perhaps TRBD1 is the D gene, with 6 bases matching. The TCR was taken from a human donor with chronic lymphocytic leukemia. The CDR3 protein is CASSLEGEGTEAFF. The nucleotide sequence is given as TGCGCCAGCAGCTTGGAGGGGGAGGGGACTGAAGCTTTCTTT.